This TCR beta chain was sequenced for a study of post-analysis software for immune sequencing data. Looking at the study overall: Patients with relapsing-remitting, secondary progressive and progressive-relapsing multiple sclerosis courses were all represented. General observations from the study: The F measure placed samples prepared in the same batch into strongly shared clusters. Included in a set of five TRBV segments more frequent in patients than controls were TRBV5-6, TRBV5-1 and TRBV20-1.

cDNA libraries for TCR beta contained unique molecular identifiers. Approximately 500,000 cDNA molecules were recovered from an input of about 1 to 10 million T cells. MiXCR was run by TCRdb on the PCR reads, yielding one entry per CDR3 protein. The table records fewer than 700,000 distinct CDR3 sequences, roughly 40% of them present only once. Germline V gene sequence: CDR1 MNHEY, CDR2 SVGAGI. This CDR3 spans 12 amino acids. Of note for this clonotype: Its antigen is currently unknown.

This sequence was found in a girl aged 10-17 years with multiple sclerosis. The chain recombines TRBV6-5 with TRBJ2-4, with a possible D match to TRBD2 (5 bases). The DNA end lines up better with TRBJ2-7; the J call may be wrong. Source material: blood. CDR3 DNA: TGTGCCAGCAGTTACGCGGGCTACGAGCAGTACTTC. It translates to CASSYAGYEQYF.